The 17 T cell receptor beta chains reported below all come from one sample, sequenced in a study of molecular identifiers for immune sequencing clone quantification. One entry per CDR3 protein results from TCRdb running MiXCR on the PCR reads. The sample has hundreds of thousands of distinct CDR3 sequences, about 25% seen once. The sample taken for sequencing was naive CD8+ T cells from blood, with Jurkat cell RNA spiked in. Subset indicated: FACS-sorted CD8+CD4-CCR7+CD45RA+ naive T cells. Source of these receptors: a human donor in good health. Some libraries in this study had Jurkat cell RNA spiked in.

This clonotype has at least ten counts. The chain is built from TRBV6-2 or TRBV6-3 and TRBJ1-5; D is unclear. Germline V lookup: CDR1 MNHEY, CDR2 SVGEGT. The ends were cut back, 2 bases at V and 1 base at J, with 18 bases in the middle. CDR3 length equals 18 residues. CDR3 DNA: TGTGCCAGCAGTTACAGTTCGGTAAATGCTAGGAGCAATCAGCCCCAGCATTTT. It yields the protein CASSYSSVNARSNQPQHF.

Turning to this clonotype: With a much larger clone just one base away, this may be a read error. The CDR3 does not end in the conserved phenylalanine or tryptophan, so this is likely a read error. The chain carries TRBV7-2 and TRBJ2-1, with no clear D. Between the trimmed V and J ends, which lost 0 bases and 10 bases, there was a span of 7 bases. Germline values: CDR1 SGHTA, CDR2 FQGNSA. The CDR3 has 12 amino acids. The CDR3 bases are TGTGCCAGCAGCTTAGCGCGCGTAGAGCAGTTCCTC. This translates into CASSLARVEQFL.

This clonotype was observed a few times. This clone may be a read error of a much larger clone one base away. The rearrangement uses TRBV29-1 and TRBJ2-5, with unresolved D. The CDR3 sequence is 16 residues long. CDR1 is SQVTM, CDR2 ANQGSEA, per germline. CDR3 protein: CSVETRGPRYQEPQYF. The CDR3 DNA sequence: TGCAGCGTTGAGACGAGAGGCCCACGGTACCAAGAGCCCCAGTACTTC. Full variable domain (missing parts from reference TRBV29-1 and TRBJ2-5): SAVISQKPSRDICQRGTSLTIQCQVDSQVTMMFWYRQQPGQSLTLIATANQGSEATYESGFVIDKFPISRPNLTFSTLTVSNMSPEDSSIYLCSVETRGPRYQEPQYFGPGTRLLVL.

This clonotype was observed a few times. This chain uses TRBV20-1 with TRBJ1-3, with 7 positions matching TRBD1. Germline CDR1 reads DFQATT; CDR2 reads SNEGSKA (reference sequence). CDR3 length: 16 amino acids. Trimming at V came to 6 bases and at J to 0 bases, leaving 11 bases not matched to a gene. Written as DNA, the CDR3 is TGCAGTGCCCAACCAGGGGGGGGCCTCTCTGGAAACACCATATATTTT. Translating gives CSAQPGGGLSGNTIYF.

This clonotype was found many times. This rearrangement joins TRBV7-9 to TRBJ2-7, with D uncertain. This CDR3 region has 12 residues. Germline CDR1 reads SEHNR; CDR2 reads FQNEAQ (reference sequence). V lost 3 bases to trimming and J lost 2 bases, with 5 bases between them. The CDR3 loop reads CASSFSAYEQYF. CDR3 DNA sequence: TGTGCCAGCAGCTTTAGTGCCTACGAGCAGTACTTC.

The table lists this clonotype with many counts. The chain couples TRBV24-1 to TRBJ2-3; maybe TRBD1 (5 bases). Trimming removed 3 bases from V and 1 base from J, with 13 bases in between. CDR3 size: 16 residues. In germline, CDR1 is KGHDR, CDR2 SFDVKD. The CDR3 region is CATSDPQGYRTDTQYF. The DNA for the CDR3 is TGTGCCACCAGTGATCCGCAGGGATATCGCACAGATACGCAGTATTTT.

This clonotype was counted only a few times. The chain is built from TRBV29-1 and TRBJ2-1; TRBD2 matches at 7 bases. Losses at the gene ends were 6 bases for V and 13 bases for J; bases not matched to a gene: 9. Germline-derived CDR1 and CDR2 are SQVTM and ANQGSEA. The CDR3 totals 11 residues. As DNA, the CDR3 is TGCAGCGTCCTGAGGGACTACGCCCAGTTCTTC. As protein: CSVLRDYAQFF.

This clonotype was found a few times. This may arise from a read error, as a much more abundant clone is one base away. This rearrangement joins TRBV28 to TRBJ2-7; tentatively, D is TRBD1 (6 bases). The CDR3 consists of 14 residues. Germline V gene lookup returns CDR1 MDHEN and CDR2 SYDVKM. The CDR3 region has the DNA TGTGCCAGCGGTTTCAGGGGCCCCTCCTACGAGCAGTACTTC. Its translation is CASGFRGPSYEQYF.

About this clonotype: This could be a read error, since a much larger clone is one nucleotide away. The chain carries TRBV6-2 or TRBV6-3 and TRBJ1-5; D gene ambiguous. There are 12 residues in the CDR3. Per the germline V gene, CDR1 is MNHEY and CDR2 is SVGEGT. Trimming removed 2 bases from V and 5 bases from J, with 4 bases in between. The DNA of the CDR3 is TGTGCCAGCAGTTACGGGGATCAGCCCCAGCATTTT. Translated, it gives CASSYGDQPQHF.

There are many counts of this clonotype. The chain links TRBV28 to TRBJ1-2, with 9 bases matching TRBD1. CDR1 is MDHEN and CDR2 is SYDVKM in the germline V gene. Trimming removed 7 bases from V and 5 bases from J; junction bases left unmatched: 14. CDR3 length: 16 residues. As DNA, the CDR3 is TGTGCCAGCACACCACCATCGGACAGGGGAGAGTATGGCTACACCTTC. It codes for CASTPPSDRGEYGYTF.

This clonotype appeared a few times. The chain links TRBV12-3 or TRBV12-4 to TRBJ1-2, with 9 bases matching TRBD1. This CDR3 spans 15 amino acids. Trimming removed 5 bases from V and 8 bases from J; junction bases left unmatched: 12. CDR3 region: CASSQDRGPGGGYTF. In DNA, the CDR3 is TGTGCCAGCAGTCAGGACAGGGGCCCTGGGGGCGGCTACACCTTC.

The chain is built from TRBV12-3 or TRBV12-4 and TRBJ1-5; D gene uncertain. The CDR3 has 16 residues. Trimming took 0 bases from V and 3 from J, leaving 12 bases between them. CDR3 protein: CASSLALEGYNQPQHF. As DNA, the CDR3 is TGTGCCAGCAGTTTAGCGCTTGAAGGTTACAATCAGCCCCAGCATTTT.

Many counts were recorded for this clonotype. The genes are TRBV19 and TRBJ2-3; 10 bases align to TRBD1. This CDR3 is 15 amino acids long. The V and J ends lost 7 bases and 4 bases, in that order; junction bases with no gene match: 8. Germline V gene lookup returns CDR1 LNHDA and CDR2 SQIVND (reference sequence). For the CDR3, the DNA is TGTGCCAGTACCACGACAGGGGGCCGTGCAGATACGCAGTATTTT. Its translation: CASTTTGGRADTQYF.

This clonotype has at least ten counts. This sequence joins TRBV30 and TRBJ1-2, with TRBD1 matching over 8 bases. CDR3 size: 13 residues. The germline CDR1 and CDR2 sequences are GTSNPN and SVGIG (reference sequence). J lost 4 bases, V lost 5 bases, and 6 bases had no gene match. The DNA for the CDR3 is TGTGCCTGGGCACAGGGGGTGAGCTATGGCTACACCTTC. Its translation: CAWAQGVSYGYTF.

The sample holds a few counts of this clonotype. The gene calls are TRBV2 and TRBJ2-7; tentative D call: TRBD2 (7 bases). Trimming shortened V by 8 bases and J by 8 bases, and 16 bases separated the two germline ends. The CDR3 is 12 amino acids. Germline V CDR1 and CDR2: SNHLY, FYNNEI. The CDR3 nucleotides read TGTGCCAGCGGGGGGGGACAACCGAAGCAGTACTTC. Its translation is CASGGGQPKQYF.

Notes on this clonotype: A single base separates this from a much larger clone, so it may be a read error. In this CDR3 the conserved last residue, phenylalanine or tryptophan, is missing, so a read error is likely. In DNA, the CDR3 is TGTGCTAGTGGGCCCACCTACGAGCAGTACTCC. Translation gives CASGPTYEQYS. The rearrangement links TRBV12-5 to TRBJ2-7; D gene ambiguous. Trimming stripped 6 bases from V and 2 bases from J, with 5 bases between. CDR1 and CDR2 from the germline V gene are LGHNT and FRNRAP. The CDR3 extends over 11 amino acids.

Concerning this clonotype itself: One end of the junction varies from germline; a read error may be responsible. The chain has TRBV5-6 and TRBJ1-4, with D maybe TRBD1 (6 bases). Germline CDR1 reads SGHDT; CDR2 reads YYEEEE. CDR3 length: 16 residues. CDR3 sequence reads: CASSLRGEATNERLVF. The CDR3 bases are TGTGCCAGCAGCTTGAGGGGGGAGGCAACTAATGAAAGACTGGTTTTT.